Listed here are 6 T cell receptor beta chains from one sample, sequenced in a study of T-cell reconstitution after alpha-beta-depleted transplantation in children. It was with unique molecular identifiers that the TCRbeta library was prepared. From the PCR reads, TCRdb called clonotypes with MiXCR, one entry per CDR3 protein. In the table there are over 400,000 distinct CDR3 sequences, approximately 12% of which are singletons. Sequencing was performed on PBMCs from the stem cell graft donor, taken from the stem cell graft. These receptors were taken from a human donor who donated a stem cell graft to a child with combined immunodeficiency.

This chain links TRBV4-1 with TRBJ2-7; D gene uncertain. The CDR3 has 15 residues. The V gene lost 4 bases and the J gene lost 3 bases, with 16 bases spanning the gap. Germline CDR1 reads MGHRA; CDR2 reads YSYEKL. The CDR3 loop reads CASSRLIKGDYEQYF. CDR3 sequence (DNA): TGCGCCAGCAGCCGACTCATCAAGGGTGACTACGAGCAGTACTTC.

This chain joins TRBV3-1 and TRBJ1-1, with D perhaps TRBD1 (6 bases). Per germline, CDR1 LGHDT and CDR2 YNNKEL (reference sequence). This CDR3 is built from 16 residues. V lost 1 base, J lost 9 bases, and 21 bases lay in between. The CDR3 sequence: CASSQVGGALGSKAFF. As DNA, the CDR3 is TGTGCCAGCAGCCAAGTCGGGGGCGCGTTGGGGTCCAAAGCTTTCTTT.

This clonotype was detected many times. The gene calls are TRBV24-1 and TRBJ2-2; the D gene is possibly TRBD1 (5 bases). In germline, CDR1 is KGHDR, CDR2 SFDVKD. CDR3 length: 12 amino acids. Trimming removed 9 bases at V and 6 bases at J, with 10 bases between. The CDR3 DNA reads as TGTGCCACCTCTGGGGCCTCCGGGGAGCTGTTTTTT. Amino acids: CATSGASGELFF.

Points on this clonotype: As the CDR3 is not closed by the conserved phenylalanine or tryptophan, this likely results from a read error. The chain links TRBV6-2 or TRBV6-3 to TRBJ1-1; no firm D call. V was cut by 6 bases and J by 0 bases, with 17 bases left in between. The CDR3 spans 16 residues. Looked up from germline, CDR1 is MNHEY and CDR2 is SVGEGT. CDR3 bases: TGTGCCAGCAGCATGGGTGGTGAACTCTTGAACACTGAAGCTTTCTTA. Translating it yields CASSMGGELLNTEAFL.

V and J are TRBV6-1 and TRBJ1-1, with unresolved D. CDR3 size: 12 residues. CDR1 MNHNS and CDR2 SASEGT come from the germline V gene. Trimming took off 7 bases at V and 4 bases at J, with 10 bases between the two ends. The CDR3 DNA reads as TGTGCCAGCAAAAGACGACTCACTGAAGCTTTCTTT. It encodes CASKRRLTEAFF.

This rearrangement joins TRBV27 to TRBJ2-7, with D possibly being TRBD2 (6 bases). V gave up 2 bases and J gave up 7 bases, with 15 bases separating them. The CDR3 is 14 residues long. Germline CDR1 is MNHEY and CDR2 is SMNVEV (reference sequence). The CDR3 DNA reads as TGTGCCAGCAGTTTAACCGGGAGCAGGAGGGAGCAGTACTTC. Amino acid sequence: CASSLTGSRREQYF.